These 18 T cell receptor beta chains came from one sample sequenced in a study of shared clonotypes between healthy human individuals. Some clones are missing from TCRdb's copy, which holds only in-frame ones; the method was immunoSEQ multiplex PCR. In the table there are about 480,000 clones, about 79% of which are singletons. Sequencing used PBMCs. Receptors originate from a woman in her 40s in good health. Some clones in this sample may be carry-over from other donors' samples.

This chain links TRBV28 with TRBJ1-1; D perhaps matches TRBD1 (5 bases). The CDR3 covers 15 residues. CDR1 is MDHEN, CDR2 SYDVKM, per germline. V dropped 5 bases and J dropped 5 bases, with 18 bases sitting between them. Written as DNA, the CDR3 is TGTGCCAGCAGTCTAACACAGGTACGGGGGACTGAAGCTTTCTTT. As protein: CASSLTQVRGTEAFF.

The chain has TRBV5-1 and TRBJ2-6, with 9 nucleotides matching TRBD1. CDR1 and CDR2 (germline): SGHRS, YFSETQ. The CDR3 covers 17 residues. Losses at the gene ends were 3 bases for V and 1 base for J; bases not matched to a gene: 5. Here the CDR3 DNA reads TGCGCCAGCAGCTCGGGACAGGGTCAATCTGGGGCCAACGTCCTGACTTTC. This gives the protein CASSSGQGQSGANVLTF. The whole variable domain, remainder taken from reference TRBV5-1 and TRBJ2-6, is KAGVTQTPRYLIKTRGQQVTLSCSPISGHRSVSWYQQTPGQGLQFLFEYFSETQRNKGNFPGRFSGRQFSNSRSEMNVSTLELGDSALYLCASSSGQGQSGANVLTFGAGSRLTVL.

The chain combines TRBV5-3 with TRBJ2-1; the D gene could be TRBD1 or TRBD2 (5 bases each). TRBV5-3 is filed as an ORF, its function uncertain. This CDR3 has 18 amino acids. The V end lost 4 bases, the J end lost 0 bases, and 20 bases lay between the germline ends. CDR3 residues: CARSPNGPAGSSYNEQFF. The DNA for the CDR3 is TGTGCCAGAAGCCCTAATGGGCCGGCAGGGAGCTCCTACAATGAGCAGTTCTTC.

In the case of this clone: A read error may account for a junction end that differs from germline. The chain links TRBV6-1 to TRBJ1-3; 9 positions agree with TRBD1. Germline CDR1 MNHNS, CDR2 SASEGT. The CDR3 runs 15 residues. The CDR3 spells CASSDRGNSGNTIYF. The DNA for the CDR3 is TGCGCCAGCAGTGACAGGGGGAACTCTGGAAACACCATATATTTT.

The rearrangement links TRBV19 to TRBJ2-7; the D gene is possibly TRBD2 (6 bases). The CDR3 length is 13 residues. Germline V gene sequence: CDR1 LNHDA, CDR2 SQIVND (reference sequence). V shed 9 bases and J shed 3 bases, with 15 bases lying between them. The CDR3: CASRTTDSYEQYF. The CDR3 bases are TGTGCCAGCCGGACTACCGACAGCTACGAGCAGTACTTC.

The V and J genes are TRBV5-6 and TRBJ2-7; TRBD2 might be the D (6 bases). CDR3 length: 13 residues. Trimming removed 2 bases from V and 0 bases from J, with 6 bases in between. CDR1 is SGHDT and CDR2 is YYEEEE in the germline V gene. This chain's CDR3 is CASSFSGSYEQYF. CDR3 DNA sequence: TGTGCCAGCAGCTTTAGCGGCTCCTACGAGCAGTACTTC.

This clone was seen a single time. In nucleotides, the CDR3 is TGCGCCAGCGGAAACAGGGACTACAATGAGCAGTTCTTC. This sequence encodes CASGNRDYNEQFF. The chain joins TRBV10-1 to TRBJ2-1; weak D call: TRBD1 (6 bases). With 8 bases removed from V and 3 bases from J, the gap between germline ends came to 11 bases. Germline V gene lookup returns CDR1 WNHNN and CDR2 SYGVQD (reference sequence). This CDR3 comprises 13 residues.

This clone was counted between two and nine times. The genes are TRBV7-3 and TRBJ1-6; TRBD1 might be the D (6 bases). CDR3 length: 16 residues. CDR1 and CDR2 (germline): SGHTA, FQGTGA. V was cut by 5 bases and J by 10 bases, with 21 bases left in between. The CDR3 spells CASSRGAGTTGSPLHF. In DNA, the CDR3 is TGTGCCAGCAGCCGGGGGGCAGGGACGACTGGGTCACCCCTCCACTTT.

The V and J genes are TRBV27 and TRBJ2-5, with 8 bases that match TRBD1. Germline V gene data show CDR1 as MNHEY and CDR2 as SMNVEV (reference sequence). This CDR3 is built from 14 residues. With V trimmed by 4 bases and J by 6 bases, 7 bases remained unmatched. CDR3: CASSSDGQGKTQYF. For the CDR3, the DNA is TGTGCCAGCAGTTCGGATGGACAGGGAAAGACCCAGTACTTC.

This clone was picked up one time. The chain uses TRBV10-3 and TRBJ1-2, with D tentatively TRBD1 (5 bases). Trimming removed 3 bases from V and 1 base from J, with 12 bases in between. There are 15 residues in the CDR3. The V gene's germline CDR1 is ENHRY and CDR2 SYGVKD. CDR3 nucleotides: TGTGCCATCAGTGAAGGGTGGGGCAGTAACTATGGCTACACCTTC. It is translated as CAISEGWGSNYGYTF.

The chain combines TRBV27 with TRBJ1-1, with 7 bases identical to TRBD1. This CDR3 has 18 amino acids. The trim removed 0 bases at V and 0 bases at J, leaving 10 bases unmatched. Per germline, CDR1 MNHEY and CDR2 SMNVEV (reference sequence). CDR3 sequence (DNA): TGTGCCAGCAGTTTATCCTGGGGACAGTCCTTAATGAACACTGAAGCTTTCTTT. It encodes CASSLSWGQSLMNTEAFF.

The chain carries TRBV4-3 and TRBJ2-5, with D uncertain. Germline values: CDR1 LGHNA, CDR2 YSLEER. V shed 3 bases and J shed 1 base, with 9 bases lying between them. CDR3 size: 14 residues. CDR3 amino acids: CASSHIRFQETQYF. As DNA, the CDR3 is TGCGCCAGCAGCCATATCAGGTTCCAAGAGACCCAGTACTTC.

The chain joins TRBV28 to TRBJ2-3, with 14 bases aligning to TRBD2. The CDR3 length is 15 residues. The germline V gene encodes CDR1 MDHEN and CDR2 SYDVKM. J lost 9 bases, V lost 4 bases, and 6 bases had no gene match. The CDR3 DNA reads TGTGCCAGCAGTTCACGACTAGCGGGAGGGGAGACGCAGTATTTT. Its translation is CASSSRLAGGETQYF. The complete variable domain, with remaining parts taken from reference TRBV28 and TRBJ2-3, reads DVKVTQSSRYLVKRTGEKVFLECVQDMDHENMFWYRQDPGLGLRLIYFSYDVKMKEKGDIPEGYSVSREKKERFSLILESASTNQTSMYLCASSSRLAGGETQYFGPGTRLTVL.

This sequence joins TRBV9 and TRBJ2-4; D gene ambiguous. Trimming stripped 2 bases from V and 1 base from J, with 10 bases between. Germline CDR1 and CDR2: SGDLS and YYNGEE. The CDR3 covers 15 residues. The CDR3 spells CASSVNSGAKNIQYF. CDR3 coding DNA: TGTGCCAGCAGCGTTAATTCTGGTGCCAAAAACATTCAGTACTTC. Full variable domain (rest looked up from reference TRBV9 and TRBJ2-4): DSGVTQTPKHLITATGQRVTLRCSPRSGDLSVYWYQQSLDQGLQFLIQYYNGEERAKGNILERFSAQQFPDLHSELNLSSLELGDSALYFCASSVNSGAKNIQYFGAGTRLSVL.

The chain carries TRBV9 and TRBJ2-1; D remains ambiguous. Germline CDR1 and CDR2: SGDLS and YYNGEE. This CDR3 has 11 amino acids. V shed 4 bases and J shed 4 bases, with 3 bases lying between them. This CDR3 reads CASSLYNEQFF. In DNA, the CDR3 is TGTGCCAGCAGCCTTTACAATGAGCAGTTCTTC.

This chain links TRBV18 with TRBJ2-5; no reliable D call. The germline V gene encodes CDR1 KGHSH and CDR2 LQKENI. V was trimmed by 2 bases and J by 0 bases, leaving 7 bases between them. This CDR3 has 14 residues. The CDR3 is CASSPIRDQETQYF. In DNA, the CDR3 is TGTGCCAGCTCACCAATAAGGGACCAAGAGACCCAGTACTTC.

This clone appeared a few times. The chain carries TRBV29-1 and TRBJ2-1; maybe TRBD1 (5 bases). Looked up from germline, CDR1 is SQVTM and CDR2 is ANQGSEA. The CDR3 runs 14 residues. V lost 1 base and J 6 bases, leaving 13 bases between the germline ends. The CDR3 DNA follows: TGCAGCGTTGAAGGGCAGGGCCCCTCCAATGAGCAGTTCTTC. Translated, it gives CSVEGQGPSNEQFF.

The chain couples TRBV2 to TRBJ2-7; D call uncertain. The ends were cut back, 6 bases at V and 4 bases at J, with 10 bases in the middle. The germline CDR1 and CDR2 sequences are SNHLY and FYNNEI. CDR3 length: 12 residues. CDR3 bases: TGTGCCAGCAGCGACCACAGATACGAGCAGTACTTC. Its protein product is CASSDHRYEQYF.